The 26 T cell receptor beta chains below come from one sample, sequenced in a study of T cell responses to AZD1222 COVID-19 vaccine. Repertoires were generated with immunoSEQ multiplex PCR, while TCRdb's copy carries only in-frame clones and drops some. This sample has about 180,000 clones; 94% occur once, and the top ten carry more than 1.5%. Here the sequenced sample was peripheral blood, taken 28 days after the second AZD1222 dose. The source of these receptors is an adult who received the AZD1222 COVID-19 vaccine.

This chain connects TRBV15 to TRBJ2-7; 7 bases match TRBD2. Trimming cost V 3 bases and J 1 base; bases outside gene matches: 0. The CDR3 spans 13 residues. From germline, CDR1 is LNHNV and CDR2 YYDKDF (reference sequence). Here the CDR3 reads CATSRRGSYEQYF. The CDR3 nucleotides read TGTGCCACCAGCAGGCGGGGGTCCTACGAGCAGTACTTC.

The J gene is TRBJ2-6, the V gene TRBV7-7; D uncertain. This CDR3 has 12 amino acids. V was shortened by 5 bases and J by 2 bases, with 1 base between the two germline ends. Germline lookup yields CDR1 SSHAT and CDR2 FNYEAQ (reference sequence). CDR3 sequence: CASSPGANVLTF. In DNA form, the CDR3 reads TGTGCCAGCAGCCCTGGGGCCAACGTCCTGACTTTC. Looking up the rest from reference TRBV7-7 and TRBJ2-6 gives the full variable domain: GAGVSQSPRYKVTKRGQDVTLRCDPISSHATLYWYQQALGQGPEFLTYFNYEAQPDKSGLPSDRFSAERPEGSISTLTIQRTEQRDSAMYRCASSPGANVLTFGAGSRLTVL.

The chain joins TRBV5-4 to TRBJ1-2, with D perhaps TRBD1 (5 bases). Germline lookup yields CDR1 SGHNT and CDR2 YYREEE (reference sequence). Between the trimmed V and J ends, which lost 3 bases and 8 bases, there was a span of 11 bases. This CDR3 is 12 amino acids long. The CDR3 coding sequence is TGTGCCAGCAGCTCCGCAGGGTGGGGCTACACCTTC. Protein sequence: CASSSAGWGYTF.

The chain recombines TRBV6-4 with TRBJ1-1, with TRBD1 as a possible D gene (5 bases). The CDR3 covers 14 residues. Per the germline V gene, CDR1 is MRHNA and CDR2 is SNTAGT. V dropped 4 bases and J dropped 4 bases, with 13 bases sitting between them. CDR3 nucleotide sequence: TGTGCCAGCAGTGGGGGGGATGGGGGCACTGAAGCTTTCTTT. The encoded protein is CASSGGDGGTEAFF.

This clone was seen once. This chain links TRBV28 with TRBJ2-1, with D hard to call. The CDR3 sequence is 17 residues long. Germline loops: CDR1 MDHEN, CDR2 SYDVKM. Trimming stripped 6 bases from V and 3 bases from J, with 21 bases between. CDR3 residues: CASRPYAWADDYNEQFF. The CDR3 nucleotides read TGTGCCAGCAGACCTTATGCCTGGGCGGACGACTACAATGAGCAGTTCTTC.

The V and J genes are TRBV6-1 and TRBJ1-2; TRBD1 agrees at 7 bases. This CDR3 is built from 12 residues. Germline CDR1 MNHNS, CDR2 SASEGT. V dropped 5 bases and J dropped 8; count of bases not matched to a gene: 5. The DNA of the CDR3 is TGTGCCAGCAGTTTACAGGGGCAAGGCTACACCTTC. Translating it yields CASSLQGQGYTF.

The gene calls are TRBV5-6 and TRBJ1-6; 8 bases match TRBD1. V was pared by 3 bases and J by 7 bases, with 6 bases of the junction left unmatched. Germline loops: CDR1 SGHDT, CDR2 YYEEEE. The CDR3 is 15 residues long. The CDR3 DNA is TGTGCCAGCAGCTCGGACAGGGCCAAAAATTCACCCCTCCACTTT. It translates to CASSSDRAKNSPLHF.

The rearrangement links TRBV27 to TRBJ2-1, with TRBD2 matching over 7 bases. V shed 4 bases and J 9 bases; nucleotides not matched to a gene: 6. The CDR3 is 13 amino acids. Germline values: CDR1 MNHEY, CDR2 SMNVEV (reference sequence). The CDR3 nucleotides read TGTGCCAGCAGTTATGGCGGGGGAGGTGAGCAGTTCTTC. As protein: CASSYGGGGEQFF.

The chain couples TRBV7-9 to TRBJ2-1, with TRBD2 as a possible D gene (7 bases). The germline CDR1 and CDR2 sequences are SEHNR and FQNEAQ (reference sequence). Trimming took 8 bases from V and 4 from J, leaving 21 bases between them. The CDR3 covers 16 residues. In DNA form, the CDR3 reads TGTGCCAGCTGTGGCGGGGGCGGGAGTCCATACAATGAGCAGTTCTTC. Its protein is CASCGGGGSPYNEQFF. Full variable domain (outside the CDR3, taken from reference TRBV7-9 and TRBJ2-1): DTGVSQNPRHKITKRGQNVTFRCDPISEHNRLYWYRQTLGQGPEFLTYFQNEAQLEKSRLLSDRFSAERPKGSFSTLEIQRTEQGDSAMYLCASCGGGGSPYNEQFFGPGTRLTVL.

The V gene is TRBV5-1, the J gene TRBJ1-5; D uncertain. From germline, CDR1 is SGHRS and CDR2 YFSETQ. Trimming removed 0 bases at V and 7 bases at J, with 8 bases between. This CDR3 comprises 13 residues. The CDR3, as DNA: TGCGCCAGCAGCTTGGGCCTAGCCCAGCCCCAGCATTTT. It is translated as CASSLGLAQPQHF.

The V call is TRBV28, the J call TRBJ2-7; 11 positions match TRBD2. Unmatched junction bases numbered 10, after V lost 6 bases and J lost 6 bases. The CDR3 totals 15 residues. The germline CDR1 and CDR2 sequences are MDHEN and SYDVKM. The CDR3 sequence: CASSSLAGGGGEQYF. For the CDR3, the DNA is TGTGCCAGCAGCTCCCTAGCGGGAGGAGGCGGCGAGCAGTACTTC.

The chain combines TRBV15 with TRBJ1-5; D not certain. The V gene's germline CDR1 is LNHNV and CDR2 YYDKDF (reference sequence). The CDR3 runs to 15 residues. The ends were cut back, 1 base at V and 5 bases at J, with 12 bases in the middle. CDR3 in amino acids: CATSRVHGIDQPQHF. The CDR3 DNA reads TGTGCCACCAGCAGAGTTCACGGTATCGATCAGCCCCAGCATTTT.

The table lists this clone with a count of one. V is TRBV2 and J is TRBJ2-1; 11 positions match TRBD2. CDR1 and CDR2 (germline): SNHLY, FYNNEI. V shed 6 bases and J 2 bases; nucleotides not matched to a gene: 27. This CDR3 is 23 amino acids long. The CDR3 sequence: CASSEPTSRGGTSGSTTYNEQFF. CDR3 DNA sequence: TGTGCCAGCAGCGAACCCACGTCGAGAGGGGGAACTAGCGGGAGCACAACCTACAATGAGCAGTTCTTC.

A few counts support this clone. This sequence joins TRBV6-5 and TRBJ1-2, with D unclear. Germline CDR1 MNHEY, CDR2 SVGAGI. The ends were cut back, 5 bases at V and 2 bases at J, with 9 bases in the middle. The CDR3 loop spans 13 amino acids. CDR3 sequence: CASSRTSNYGYTF. The CDR3 coding sequence is TGTGCCAGCAGTCGGACGTCAAACTATGGCTACACCTTC.

The chain uses TRBV28 and TRBJ2-2, with TRBD1 matching over 8 bases. There are 15 residues in the CDR3. Germline V gene sequence: CDR1 MDHEN, CDR2 SYDVKM. V was clipped by 3 bases and J by 7 bases; unmatched bases: 7. The CDR3 nucleotides are TGTGCCAGCAGTTTGTTAGACAGGGGCGGCGGGGAGCTGTTTTTT. Translation gives CASSLLDRGGGELFF.

In DNA, the CDR3 is TGTGCCAGCAGTTTATCGCGTTTCGCCACTGAAGCTTTCTTT. Amino acid sequence: CASSLSRFATEAFF. V is TRBV27 and J is TRBJ1-1; no firm D call. From germline, CDR1 is MNHEY and CDR2 SMNVEV (reference sequence). Trimming pared 0 bases from V and 4 bases from J, leaving 9 bases between. CDR3 size: 14 residues.

Written as DNA, the CDR3 is TGTGCCAGTAGTGACACACTAGAGCAGTTCTTC. This codes for CASSDTLEQFF. The gene calls are TRBV19 and TRBJ2-1, with D uncertain. The V gene lost 5 bases and the J gene lost 10 bases, with 9 bases spanning the gap. The CDR3 runs to 11 residues. Per the germline V gene, CDR1 is LNHDA and CDR2 is SQIVND (reference sequence).

CDR3 residues: CASSEYARRGEKLFF. Written as DNA, the CDR3 is TGTGCCAGCAGTGAATACGCCAGGCGTGGAGAAAAACTGTTTTTT. The chain joins TRBV25-1 to TRBJ1-4; no reliable D call. In germline, CDR1 is MGHDK, CDR2 SYGVNS. The CDR3 has 15 residues. Trimming removed 0 bases from V and 8 bases from J, with 13 bases in between.

V is TRBV5-1 and J is TRBJ2-7; D may match TRBD1 or TRBD2 (5 bases each). This CDR3 comprises 16 residues. Trimming took 3 bases from V and 6 from J, leaving 22 bases between them. Germline V gives CDR1 SGHRS, CDR2 YFSETQ. CDR3 nucleotide sequence: TGCGCCAGCAGCTCATACAGGTTCGGGGCATCGCGCGAGCAGTACTTC. Translating gives CASSSYRFGASREQYF.

CDR3 nucleotide sequence: TGTGCCAGCAGTGGGGGGCCGACGAGCTCCTACGAGCAGTACTTC. Translated, it gives CASSGGPTSSYEQYF. The gene calls are TRBV9 and TRBJ2-7, with D perhaps given as TRBD1 or TRBD2 (6 bases each). The CDR3 length is 15 residues. V dropped 5 bases and J dropped 0 bases, with 15 bases sitting between them. The V gene's germline CDR1 is SGDLS and CDR2 YYNGEE.

J is TRBJ2-2 and V is TRBV27; D remains ambiguous. Trimming stripped 6 bases from V and 5 bases from J, with 10 bases between. CDR1 and CDR2 from the germline V gene are MNHEY and SMNVEV (reference sequence). The CDR3 runs to 13 residues. CDR3 nucleotides: TGTGCCAGCAGCACCGCCCGGACCGGGGAGCTGTTTTTT. Translating gives CASSTARTGELFF.

J is TRBJ2-3 and V is TRBV7-3; 11 bases agree with TRBD2. Unmatched junction bases numbered 0, after V lost 4 bases and J lost 0 bases. This CDR3 contains 15 residues. CDR1 SGHTA and CDR2 FQGTGA come from the germline V gene. CDR3 coding DNA: TGTGCCAGCAGCTCTAGCGGGGGGAGCACAGATACGCAGTATTTT. Translation gives CASSSSGGSTDTQYF.

The genes are TRBV3-1 (or the pseudogene TRBV3-2) and TRBJ1-6; 7 bases line up with TRBD1. The CDR3 contains 20 residues. Germline-derived CDR1 and CDR2 are LGHDT and YNNKEL (reference sequence). V was pared by 1 base and J by 8 bases, with 20 bases of the junction left unmatched. CDR3 sequence (DNA): TGTGCCAGCAGCCAAGTTAATTCGGAGGGGGGGACAGATAAGGATTCACCCCTCCACTTT. Amino acids: CASSQVNSEGGTDKDSPLHF.

V gene TRBV6-5 combines with J gene TRBJ1-2; D possibly corresponds to TRBD1 (5 bases). V shed 2 bases and J shed 4 bases, with 14 bases lying between them. The CDR3 has 15 residues. Germline CDR1 reads MNHEY; CDR2 reads SVGAGI. This CDR3 is CASSYSGRATYGYTF. The CDR3 nucleotides are TGTGCCAGCAGTTACAGTGGCAGGGCGACCTATGGCTACACCTTC.

This clone was counted a few times. The rearrangement links TRBV5-4 to TRBJ2-1, with 12 bases lining up with TRBD1. V lost 2 bases to trimming and J lost 6 bases; unmatched junction nucleotides: 6. The CDR3 covers 16 residues. Germline CDR1 reads SGHNT; CDR2 reads YYREEE (reference sequence). In DNA, the CDR3 is TGTGCCAGCAGCTTTTTTTTGGGACAGGGGGCCAATGAGCAGTTCTTC. Its translation is CASSFFLGQGANEQFF.

This chain joins TRBV6-2 or TRBV6-3 and TRBJ1-5; D remains unclear. Trimming took off 2 bases at V and 6 bases at J, with 8 bases between the two ends. Germline values: CDR1 MNHEY, CDR2 SVGEGT. The CDR3 has 13 residues. CDR3 loop: CASSYGTAQPQHF. The DNA for the CDR3 is TGTGCCAGCAGTTACGGAACAGCTCAGCCCCAGCATTTT.